The source of this T cell receptor (beta chain) is a study of blood T cell repertoires in COVID-19. In the study overall: The samples span acute and convalescent COVID-19 from the United States, Italy and Spain. T cells, B-cell-depleted T cells, or PBMCs supplied cDNA or gDNA.

Trimming stripped 2 bases from V and 5 bases from J, with 19 bases between. This CDR3 region has 16 residues. Measured with immunoSEQ multiplex PCR; TCRdb has only the in-frame clones, and not every one. The sample carries around 180,000 clones, 70% to 90% recorded once. The receptor comes from a man aged 60 to 69 with acute or convalescent COVID-19. The chain uses TRBV23-1 and TRBJ2-7; maybe TRBD1 (6 bases). TRBV23-1 is identified as an open reading frame with a role that is uncertain. The sample taken for sequencing was peripheral blood. CDR3: CASSQGTPSKGDEQYF. Written as DNA, the CDR3 is TGCGCCAGCAGTCAAGGGACACCCTCCAAGGGGGACGAGCAGTACTTC.